Listed here are 14 T cell receptor beta chains from one sample, sequenced in a study of blood T cell repertoires in COVID-19. Using immunoSEQ multiplex PCR, the repertoire was profiled, and TCRdb retains in-frame clones only, with some absent. The sample includes roughly 340,000 clones, around 89% of them seen just once. The specimen sequenced was PBMCs or T cells enriched from blood (not recorded which). These receptor sequences come from a man between 18 and 29 years old who had recovered from COVID-19.

The chain links TRBV19 to TRBJ1-5; D perhaps matches TRBD1 (6 bases). This CDR3 comprises 14 residues. The germline V gene encodes CDR1 LNHDA and CDR2 SQIVND (reference sequence). Between the trimmed V and J ends, which lost 10 bases and 1 base, there was a span of 14 bases. The CDR3 spells CATRTGTSNQPQHF. Written as DNA, the CDR3 is TGTGCCACAAGAACCGGGACAAGCAATCAGCCCCAGCATTTT.

This clone was counted a few times. This chain connects TRBV27 to TRBJ1-1; D is unclear. V was shortened by 1 base and J by 1 base, with 10 bases between the two germline ends. The CDR3 totals 15 residues. The germline gives CDR1 MNHEY, CDR2 SMNVEV (reference sequence). The DNA for the CDR3 is TGTGCCAGCAGTTTATTCTCCACACCGAACACTGAAGCTTTCTTT. Translation: CASSLFSTPNTEAFF.

J is TRBJ2-7 and V is TRBV18, with 12 bases lining up with TRBD1. V was pared by 6 bases and J by 7 bases, with 13 bases of the junction left unmatched. The CDR3 has 16 amino acids. Germline V gene lookup returns CDR1 KGHSH and CDR2 LQKENI. The CDR3 region is CASSPLEGQGAREQYF. In DNA form, the CDR3 reads TGTGCCAGCTCGCCTCTCGAGGGACAGGGGGCGCGGGAGCAGTACTTC.

A few counts support this clone. The chain couples TRBV5-6 to TRBJ2-2, with 8 positions matching TRBD1. There are 16 residues in the CDR3. The J segment lost 5 bases and the V segment lost 4 bases, leaving 10 bases of the junction unmatched. Germline CDR1 SGHDT, CDR2 YYEEEE. The CDR3 sequence: CASSLKTGVRTGELFF. In DNA form, the CDR3 reads TGTGCCAGCAGCCTGAAGACAGGGGTGAGGACCGGGGAGCTGTTTTTT.

The rearrangement uses TRBV19 and TRBJ1-3, with no clear D. The CDR3 is 15 residues long. Germline lookup yields CDR1 LNHDA and CDR2 SQIVND (reference sequence). The V and J ends lost 3 bases and 2 bases respectively, with 11 bases between them. The CDR3 region has the DNA TGTGCCAGTAGTATGGAGGCTTGGCCTGGAAACACCATATATTTT. Residues: CASSMEAWPGNTIYF.

The V call is TRBV5-6, the J call TRBJ2-1, with TRBD2 as a possible D gene (6 bases). V lost 4 bases to trimming and J lost 1 base, with 15 bases between them. This CDR3 spans 16 amino acids. Per germline, CDR1 SGHDT and CDR2 YYEEEE. CDR3 DNA sequence: TGTGCCAGCAGCCACACGTCGGGGGTTTCCTACAATGAGCAGTTCTTC. Translated, it gives CASSHTSGVSYNEQFF.

The chain joins TRBV18 to TRBJ2-1; no reliable D call. The CDR3 is 12 residues long. Germline V CDR1 and CDR2: KGHSH, LQKENI. Trimming removed 3 bases from V and 7 bases from J, with 7 bases in between. For the CDR3, the DNA is TGTGCCAGCTCACCCCTGACTAATGAGCAGTTCTTC. Translation gives CASSPLTNEQFF.

The genes are TRBV7-2 and TRBJ1-5, with TRBD1 matching 11 bases. The ends lost 5 bases at V and 11 bases at J; junction bases unmatched: 14. Germline lookup yields CDR1 SGHTA and CDR2 FQGNSA. This CDR3 is 16 amino acids long. As DNA, the CDR3 is TGTGCCAGCAGCCCCAGGACAGGGGGCTACCAATCGACCCAGCATTTT. Amino acids: CASSPRTGGYQSTQHF.

This clone was seen only a few times. The chain has TRBV11-3 and TRBJ2-7, with D perhaps TRBD1 (6 bases). CDR1 is SGHNT and CDR2 is YENEEA in the germline V gene. The CDR3 runs 13 residues. V gave up 5 bases and J gave up 6 bases, with 14 bases separating them. This CDR3 is CASSLQGSGEQYF. DNA of the CDR3: TGTGCCAGCAGCCTCCAGGGGTCGGGCGAGCAGTACTTC.

The chain couples TRBV4-1 to TRBJ2-2, with a tentative D call TRBD1 (5 bases). The CDR3 runs 16 residues. The V end was cut by 2 bases, the J end by 1 base, with 11 bases between. The germline gives CDR1 MGHRA, CDR2 YSYEKL. The CDR3 coding sequence is TGCGCCAGCAGCCAACCTGGACACCAGAACACCGGGGAGCTGTTTTTT. This sequence encodes CASSQPGHQNTGELFF.

The chain recombines TRBV19 with TRBJ2-2; 7 bases align to TRBD2. The V gene end was trimmed by 3 bases and the J gene end by 6 bases; junction bases not matched to a gene: 7. The V gene's germline CDR1 is LNHDA and CDR2 SQIVND (reference sequence). The CDR3 extends over 15 amino acids. CDR3 coding DNA: TGTGCCAGTAGTATTGGGAGGGGTGGATCCGGGGAGCTGTTTTTT. Protein product: CASSIGRGGSGELFF.

The chain couples TRBV6-6 to TRBJ1-2; weak D call: TRBD1 (5 bases). Germline loops: CDR1 MNHNY, CDR2 SVGAGI (reference sequence). The CDR3 loop spans 15 amino acids. V was pared by 8 bases and J by 1 base, with 17 bases between. The CDR3 nucleotides are TGTGCCAGCGCCCGAGTTGGGGACTATAACTATGGCTACACCTTC. Encoded protein: CASARVGDYNYGYTF.

The chain recombines TRBV28 with TRBJ2-7, with a tentative D call TRBD1 (6 bases). CDR1 is MDHEN, CDR2 SYDVKM, per germline. Trimming pared 9 bases from V and 2 bases from J, leaving 17 bases between. This CDR3 is 14 amino acids long. Here the CDR3 reads CASRKRDTAYEQYF. For the CDR3, the DNA is TGTGCCAGTAGAAAAAGGGACACCGCCTACGAGCAGTACTTC. Together with reference TRBV28 and TRBJ2-7, the CDR3 gives the full variable domain: DVKVTQSSRYLVKRTGEKVFLECVQDMDHENMFWYRQDPGLGLRLIYFSYDVKMKEKGDIPEGYSVSREKKERFSLILESASTNQTSMYLCASRKRDTAYEQYFGPGTRLTVT.

In this sample, this clone turned up once. V gene TRBV5-5 combines with J gene TRBJ1-2; TRBD1 agrees at 8 bases. Germline-derived CDR1 and CDR2 are SGHKS and YYEKEE (reference sequence). With 2 bases clipped from V and 7 bases from J, the junction kept 10 bases outside the gene matches. The CDR3 extends over 15 amino acids. The CDR3 here is CASSFLGQVGAGYTF. The CDR3 DNA is TGTGCCAGCAGCTTCCTGGGACAGGTTGGGGCTGGCTACACCTTC.